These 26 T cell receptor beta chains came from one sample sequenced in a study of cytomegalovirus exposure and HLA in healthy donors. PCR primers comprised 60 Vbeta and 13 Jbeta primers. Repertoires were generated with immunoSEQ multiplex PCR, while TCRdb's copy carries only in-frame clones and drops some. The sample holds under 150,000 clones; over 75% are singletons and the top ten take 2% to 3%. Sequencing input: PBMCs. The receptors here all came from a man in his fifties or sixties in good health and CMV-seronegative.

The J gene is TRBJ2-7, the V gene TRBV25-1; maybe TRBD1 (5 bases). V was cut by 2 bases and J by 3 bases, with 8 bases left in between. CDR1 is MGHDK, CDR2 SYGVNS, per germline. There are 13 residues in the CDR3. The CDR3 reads CASSEGRDYEQYF. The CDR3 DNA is TGTGCCAGCAGTGAAGGCAGGGACTACGAGCAGTACTTC.

CDR3 coding DNA: TGTGCCAGCAGTGTACGACAGGGTTACGAGCAGTACTTC. Translated, it gives CASSVRQGYEQYF. V and J are TRBV6-1 and TRBJ2-7; TRBD1 agrees at 7 bases. Germline CDR1 reads MNHNS; CDR2 reads SASEGT. This CDR3 contains 13 residues. V dropped 4 bases and J dropped 4; count of bases not matched to a gene: 4.

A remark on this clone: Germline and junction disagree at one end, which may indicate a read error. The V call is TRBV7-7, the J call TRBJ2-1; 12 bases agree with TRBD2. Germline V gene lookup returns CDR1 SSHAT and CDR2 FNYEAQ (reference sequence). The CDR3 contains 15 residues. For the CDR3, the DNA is TGTGCTAGCAGTATAGGGACTAGCGGGCAGAATGAGCAGTTCTTC. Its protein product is CASSIGTSGQNEQFF.

The CDR3 spells CASSPGGIPQGYTF. CDR3 DNA sequence: TGTGCCAGTAGTCCCGGGGGGATACCTCAGGGCTACACCTTC. V is TRBV19 and J is TRBJ1-2; the D gene is possibly TRBD1 (5 bases). Germline CDR1 is LNHDA and CDR2 is SQIVND (reference sequence). The CDR3 runs to 14 residues. With 5 bases removed from V and 8 bases from J, the gap between germline ends came to 18 bases.

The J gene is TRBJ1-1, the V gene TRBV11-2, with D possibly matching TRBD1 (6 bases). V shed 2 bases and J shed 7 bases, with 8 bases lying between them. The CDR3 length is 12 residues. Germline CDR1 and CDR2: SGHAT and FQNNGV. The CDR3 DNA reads TGTGCCAGCAGCTTATACAGGGATGAAGCTTTCTTT. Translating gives CASSLYRDEAFF.

CDR3 coding DNA: TGTGCCAGCAGGGGAGAAGGGGGCTACACCTTC. Its protein is CASRGEGGYTF. The chain joins TRBV6-1 to TRBJ1-2; D is undetermined. Trimming stripped 6 bases from V and 8 bases from J, with 10 bases between. Per the germline V gene, CDR1 is MNHNS and CDR2 is SASEGT. The length of the CDR3 is 11 residues.

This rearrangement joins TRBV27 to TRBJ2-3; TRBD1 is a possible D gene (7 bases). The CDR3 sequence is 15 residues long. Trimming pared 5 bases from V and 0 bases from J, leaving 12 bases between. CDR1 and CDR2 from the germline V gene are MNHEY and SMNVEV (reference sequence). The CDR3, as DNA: TGTGCCAGCAGTGCGGGGACAGCTAGCACAGATACGCAGTATTTT. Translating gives CASSAGTASTDTQYF.

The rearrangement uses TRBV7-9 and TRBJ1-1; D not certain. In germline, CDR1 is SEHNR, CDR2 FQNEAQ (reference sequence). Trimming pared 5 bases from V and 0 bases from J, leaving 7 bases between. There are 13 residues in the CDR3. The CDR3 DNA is TGTGCCAGCAGCATCAACTTGAACACTGAAGCTTTCTTT. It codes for CASSINLNTEAFF.

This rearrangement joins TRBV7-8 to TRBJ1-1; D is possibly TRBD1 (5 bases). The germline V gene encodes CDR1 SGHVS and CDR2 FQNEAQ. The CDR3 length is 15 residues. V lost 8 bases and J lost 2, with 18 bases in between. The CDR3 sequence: CASGGGQTFNTEAFF. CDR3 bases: TGTGCCAGCGGGGGAGGCCAGACCTTTAACACTGAAGCTTTCTTT.

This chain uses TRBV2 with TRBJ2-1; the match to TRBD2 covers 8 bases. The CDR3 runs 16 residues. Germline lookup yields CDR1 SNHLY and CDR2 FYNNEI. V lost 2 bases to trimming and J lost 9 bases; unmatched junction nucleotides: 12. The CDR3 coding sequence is TGTGCCAGCAGTGAAAGGGGTAGCGGGACTGGTGGTGAGCAGTTCTTC. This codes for CASSERGSGTGGEQFF.

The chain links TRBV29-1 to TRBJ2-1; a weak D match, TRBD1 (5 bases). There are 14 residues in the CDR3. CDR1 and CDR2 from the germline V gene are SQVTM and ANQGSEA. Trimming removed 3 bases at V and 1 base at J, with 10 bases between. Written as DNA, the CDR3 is TGCAGCGTTGATAGAGACAGTTCCTACAATGAGCAGTTCTTC. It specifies CSVDRDSSYNEQFF.

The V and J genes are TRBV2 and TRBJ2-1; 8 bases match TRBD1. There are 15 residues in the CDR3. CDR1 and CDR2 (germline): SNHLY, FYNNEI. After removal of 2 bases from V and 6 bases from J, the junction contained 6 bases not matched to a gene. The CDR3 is CASSERQGSPNEQFF. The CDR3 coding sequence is TGTGCCAGCAGTGAACGACAGGGGTCTCCCAATGAGCAGTTCTTC.

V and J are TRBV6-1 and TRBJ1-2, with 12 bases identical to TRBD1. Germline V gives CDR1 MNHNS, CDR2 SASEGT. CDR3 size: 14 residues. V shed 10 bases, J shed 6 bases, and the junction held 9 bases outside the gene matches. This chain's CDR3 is CAIPGTGGLDGYTF. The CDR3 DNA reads TGTGCCATCCCGGGGACAGGGGGCTTAGATGGCTACACCTTC.

CDR3 sequence: CASSLAGGITDTQYF. The CDR3 coding sequence is TGCGCCAGCAGCTTAGCGGGGGGAATCACAGATACGCAGTATTTT. This chain connects TRBV5-1 to TRBJ2-3, with TRBD2 identical over 9 bases. The CDR3 contains 15 residues. The trim removed 2 bases at V and 2 bases at J, leaving 3 bases unmatched. The germline gives CDR1 SGHRS, CDR2 YFSETQ.

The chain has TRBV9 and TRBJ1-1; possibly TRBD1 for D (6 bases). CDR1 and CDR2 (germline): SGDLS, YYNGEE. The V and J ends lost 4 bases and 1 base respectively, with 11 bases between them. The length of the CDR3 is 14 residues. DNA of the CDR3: TGTGCCAGCAGCAAGGGGGGGAAGAACACTGAAGCTTTCTTT. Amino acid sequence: CASSKGGKNTEAFF.

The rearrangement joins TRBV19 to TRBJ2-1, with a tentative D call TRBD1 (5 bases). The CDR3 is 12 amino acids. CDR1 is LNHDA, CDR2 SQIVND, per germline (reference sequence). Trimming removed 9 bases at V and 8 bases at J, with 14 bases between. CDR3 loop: CASETGAYEQFF. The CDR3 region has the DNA TGTGCCAGCGAGACTGGGGCCTATGAGCAGTTCTTC.

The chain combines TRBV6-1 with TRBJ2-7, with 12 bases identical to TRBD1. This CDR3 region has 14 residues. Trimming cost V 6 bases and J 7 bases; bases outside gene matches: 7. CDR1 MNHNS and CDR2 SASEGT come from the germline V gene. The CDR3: CASSRDRGLVEQYF. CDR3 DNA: TGTGCCAGCAGCCGGGACAGGGGGCTGGTGGAGCAGTACTTC.

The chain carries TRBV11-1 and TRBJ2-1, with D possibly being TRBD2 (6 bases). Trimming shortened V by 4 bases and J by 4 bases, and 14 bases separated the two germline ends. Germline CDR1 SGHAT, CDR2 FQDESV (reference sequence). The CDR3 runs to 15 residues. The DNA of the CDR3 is TGTGCCAGCAGCTCCGGACTACCCGATTACAATGAGCAGTTCTTC. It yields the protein CASSSGLPDYNEQFF.

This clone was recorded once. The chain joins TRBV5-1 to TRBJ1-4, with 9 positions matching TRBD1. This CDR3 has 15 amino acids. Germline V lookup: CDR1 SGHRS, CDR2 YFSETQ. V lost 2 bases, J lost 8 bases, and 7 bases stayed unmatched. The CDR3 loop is CASSLQGAREEKLFF. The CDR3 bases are TGCGCCAGCAGCTTACAGGGGGCTCGGGAGGAAAAACTGTTTTTT. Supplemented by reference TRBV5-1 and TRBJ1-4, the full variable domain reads KAGVTQTPRYLIKTRGQQVTLSCSPISGHRSVSWYQQTPGQGLQFLFEYFSETQRNKGNFPGRFSGRQFSNSRSEMNVSTLELGDSALYLCASSLQGAREEKLFFGSGTQLSVL.

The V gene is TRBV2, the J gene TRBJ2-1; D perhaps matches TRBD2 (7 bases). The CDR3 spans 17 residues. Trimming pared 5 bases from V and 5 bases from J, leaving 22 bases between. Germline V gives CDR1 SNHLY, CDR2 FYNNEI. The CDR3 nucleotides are TGTGCCAGCAGTCAACGGGGGCGGGAGACCTCTAACAATGAGCAGTTCTTC. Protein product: CASSQRGRETSNNEQFF.

CDR3 in amino acids: CSVALAGLQEQYF. The CDR3 region has the DNA TGCAGCGTTGCCCTAGCGGGATTACAAGAGCAGTACTTC. V usage is TRBV29-1 and J usage is TRBJ2-7; 9 bases line up with TRBD2. This CDR3 contains 13 residues. Trimming took 4 bases from V and 7 from J; bases not matched to a gene: 8. The germline V gene has CDR1 SQVTM and CDR2 ANQGSEA.

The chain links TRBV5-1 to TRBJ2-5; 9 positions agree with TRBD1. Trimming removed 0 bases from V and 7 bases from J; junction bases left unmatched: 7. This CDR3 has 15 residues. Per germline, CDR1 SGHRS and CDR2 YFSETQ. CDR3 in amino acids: CASSLAPRQGGTQYF. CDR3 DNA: TGCGCCAGCAGCTTGGCCCCCCGACAGGGGGGGACCCAGTACTTC. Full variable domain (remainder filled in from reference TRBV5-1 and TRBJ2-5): KAGVTQTPRYLIKTRGQQVTLSCSPISGHRSVSWYQQTPGQGLQFLFEYFSETQRNKGNFPGRFSGRQFSNSRSEMNVSTLELGDSALYLCASSLAPRQGGTQYFGPGTRLLVL.

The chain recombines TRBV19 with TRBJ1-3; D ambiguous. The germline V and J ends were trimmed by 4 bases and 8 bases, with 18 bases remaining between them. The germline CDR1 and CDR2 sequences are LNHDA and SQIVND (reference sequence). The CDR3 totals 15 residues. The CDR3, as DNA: TGTGCCAGTAGTACCCGGGATCTCGCCCGGGACACCATATATTTT. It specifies CASSTRDLARDTIYF.

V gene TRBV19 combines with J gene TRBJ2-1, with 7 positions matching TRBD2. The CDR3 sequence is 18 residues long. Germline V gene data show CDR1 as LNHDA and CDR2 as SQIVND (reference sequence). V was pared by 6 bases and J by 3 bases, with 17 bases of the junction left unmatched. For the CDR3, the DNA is TGTGCCAGTAGCCCACGCCTAACGGGGGGTAGAAGCTACAATGAGCAGTTCTTC. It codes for CASSPRLTGGRSYNEQFF.

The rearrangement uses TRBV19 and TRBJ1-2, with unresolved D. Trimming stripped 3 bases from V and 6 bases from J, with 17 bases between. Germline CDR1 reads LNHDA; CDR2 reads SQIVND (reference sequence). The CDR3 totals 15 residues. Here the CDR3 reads CASSMYHRMPDGYTF. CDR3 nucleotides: TGTGCCAGTAGTATGTACCATCGAATGCCGGATGGCTACACCTTC.

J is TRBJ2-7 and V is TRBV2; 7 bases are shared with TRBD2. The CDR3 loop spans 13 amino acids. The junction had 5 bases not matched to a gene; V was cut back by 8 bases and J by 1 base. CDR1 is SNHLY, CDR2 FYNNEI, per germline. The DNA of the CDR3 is TGTGCCAGCGGGAGGGGATCTTCCTACGAGCAGTACTTC. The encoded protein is CASGRGSSYEQYF.